This entry lists 30 T cell receptor beta chains sequenced from one sample in a study of human T cells and chemical hapten exposure. Time point noted: patch test 1, 2 weeks after DPC sensitization. Treatment described: therapeutic diphenylcyclopropenone sensitization with weekly scalp DPC. Using its own MiXCR run on the RACE reads, TCRdb lists one record per CDR3 protein. The sample lists 95,000 or so distinct CDR3 sequences; about 11% were seen once. The material sequenced was whole blood, taken in connection with sensitization to the hapten diphenylcyclopropenone (DPC). Source of these receptors: a middle-aged man with alopecia areata. Some clones in this sample may be carry-over from other donors' samples.

This clonotype has ten or more counts. This chain joins TRBV29-1 and TRBJ1-1; D remains ambiguous. Trimming left V 5 bases short and J 6 bases short, with 16 bases between. The germline CDR1 and CDR2 sequences are SQVTM and ANQGSEA. CDR3 length: 13 amino acids. The CDR3, as DNA: TGCAGCGTTACCGGGCCCGCTGAGGCTGAAGCTTTCTTT. This translates into CSVTGPAEAEAFF.

The chain has TRBV4-3 and TRBJ1-5; no definite D call. Trimming took off 0 bases at V and 4 bases at J, with 4 bases between the two ends. From germline, CDR1 is LGHNA and CDR2 YSLEER. This CDR3 has 13 amino acids. The CDR3 coding sequence is TGCGCCAGCAGCCAAGATCCGAATCAGCCCCAGCATTTT. Its translation: CASSQDPNQPQHF.

This clonotype was observed a handful of times. The V call is TRBV28, the J call TRBJ2-7; no clear D gene. Germline assignment: CDR1 MDHEN and CDR2 SYDVKM. This CDR3 region has 12 residues. Trimming removed 5 bases at V and 2 bases at J, with 7 bases between. The chain's CDR3 is CASSQEAYEQYF. Written as DNA, the CDR3 is TGTGCCAGCAGTCAGGAAGCCTACGAGCAGTACTTC.

The genes are TRBV30 and TRBJ2-3; a possible D gene is TRBD2 (6 bases). CDR1 and CDR2 from the germline V gene are GTSNPN and SVGIG (reference sequence). The CDR3 is 13 amino acids. The ends were cut back, 7 bases at V and 6 bases at J, with 17 bases in the middle. CDR3 sequence: CALRLVGPDTQYF. The CDR3 nucleotides are TGTGCCTTGAGACTAGTTGGTCCGGATACGCAGTATTTT.

This clonotype appeared many times. The gene calls are TRBV6-2 or TRBV6-3 and TRBJ2-1; 10 positions match TRBD1. Germline V CDR1 and CDR2: MNHEY, SVGEGT. The J segment lost 10 bases and the V segment lost 0 bases, leaving 3 bases of the junction unmatched. This CDR3 has 14 amino acids. The CDR3 region is CASSYSTGGREQFF. In DNA form, the CDR3 reads TGTGCCAGCAGTTACTCGACAGGGGGCAGGGAGCAGTTCTTC.

The rearrangement joins TRBV9 to TRBJ1-2; tentative D call: TRBD1 (5 bases). CDR3 length: 14 residues. In germline, CDR1 is SGDLS, CDR2 YYNGEE. Trimming left V 3 bases short and J 4 bases short, with 13 bases between. As DNA, the CDR3 is TGTGCCAGCAGCGGCAACCCAGGGTCCTATGGCTACACCTTC. As protein: CASSGNPGSYGYTF.

This clonotype was seen repeatedly, ten times or more. The chain employs TRBV12-3 or TRBV12-4 and TRBJ1-1; 8 bases are a match to TRBD1. This CDR3 contains 14 residues. V lost 6 bases and J lost 6; bases outside the gene matches: 9. For the CDR3, the DNA is TGTGCCAGCAGCCCCACAGGGGGACATCCTGAAGCTTTCTTT. This gives the protein CASSPTGGHPEAFF.

This clonotype was observed a few times. The chain uses TRBV6-2 or TRBV6-3 and TRBJ2-7; 8 bases align to TRBD2. Trimming at V came to 6 bases and at J to 6 bases, leaving 7 bases not matched to a gene. CDR1 and CDR2 (germline): MNHEY, SVGEGT. The CDR3 is 13 amino acids. The CDR3 here is CASRPDGRGEQYF. The DNA for the CDR3 is TGTGCCAGCAGACCGGACGGGAGGGGCGAGCAGTACTTC.

This clonotype was counted only a few times. The chain recombines TRBV7-2 with TRBJ1-4; D not resolved. V was cut by 4 bases and J by 4 bases, with 16 bases left in between. The germline V gene encodes CDR1 SGHTA and CDR2 FQGNSA. This CDR3 has 16 amino acids. The CDR3 loop reads CASSSSGVPHNEKLFF. The CDR3 region has the DNA TGTGCCAGCAGCTCCTCCGGGGTCCCACATAATGAAAAACTGTTTTTT.

V is TRBV12-3 or TRBV12-4 and J is TRBJ2-7, with 11 bases matching TRBD2. With V trimmed by 2 bases and J by 5 bases, 5 bases remained unmatched. CDR3 length: 15 residues. The CDR3 reads CASSLSTSGSNEQYV. CDR3 nucleotide sequence: TGTGCCAGCAGTTTAAGTACTAGCGGGAGTAACGAGCAGTACGTC.

This clonotype appeared a few times. The chain combines TRBV6-1 with TRBJ1-4, with TRBD1 matching 10 bases. Germline V gives CDR1 MNHNS, CDR2 SASEGT. The length of the CDR3 is 18 residues. V was pared by 6 bases and J by 3 bases, with 13 bases of the junction left unmatched. Written as DNA, the CDR3 is TGTGCCAGCAGCGTTCCCGGGACAGGGGATGCGGCTAATGAAAAACTGTTTTTT. It translates to CASSVPGTGDAANEKLFF.

The J gene is TRBJ2-5, the V gene TRBV6-1, with D perhaps given as TRBD1 or TRBD2 (5 bases each). Germline V gene sequence: CDR1 MNHNS, CDR2 SASEGT. The CDR3 loop spans 15 amino acids. V was cut by 6 bases and J by 5 bases, with 19 bases left in between. The CDR3 DNA follows: TGTGCCAGCAGCCTCCGACCGGGACCTAAGGAGACCCAGTACTTC. Translation: CASSLRPGPKETQYF.

Only a few counts were recorded for this clonotype. This chain uses TRBV11-3 with TRBJ2-7, with 8 bases that match TRBD2. The CDR3 sequence is 15 residues long. Germline loops: CDR1 SGHNT, CDR2 YENEEA. Trimming cost V 5 bases and J 0 bases; bases outside gene matches: 6. This CDR3 reads CASSPGLASSYEQYV. DNA for the CDR3: TGTGCCAGCAGCCCCGGACTAGCAAGCTCCTACGAGCAGTACGTC.

In this sample, this clonotype turned up a few times. Written as DNA, the CDR3 is TGCGCCAGCAGCCAAGATAGAGGAACTGAAGCTTTCTTT. Translated, it gives CASSQDRGTEAFF. The V gene is TRBV4-1, the J gene TRBJ1-1; D gene unclear. The CDR3 is 13 amino acids. Trimming cost V 0 bases and J 5 bases, with 7 bases left between them. Germline values: CDR1 MGHRA, CDR2 YSYEKL.

This clonotype was detected a few times. V and J are TRBV30 and TRBJ1-5, with D possibly matching TRBD1 (6 bases). V lost 5 bases, J lost 4 bases, and 15 bases lay in between. Germline assignment: CDR1 GTSNPN and CDR2 SVGIG (reference sequence). The CDR3 loop spans 14 amino acids. The CDR3 is CAWAVQGGNQPQHF. The CDR3 nucleotides are TGTGCCTGGGCCGTACAGGGAGGGAATCAGCCCCAGCATTTT. Complete variable domain (other parts from reference TRBV30 and TRBJ1-5): SQTIHQWPATLVQPVGSPLSLECTVEGTSNPNLYWYRQAAGRGLQLLFYSVGIGQISSEVPQNLSASRPQDRQFILSSKKLLLSDSGFYLCAWAVQGGNQPQHFGDGTRLSIL.

The sample holds a few counts of this clonotype. The gene calls are TRBV5-1 and TRBJ2-3; D uncertain. V was pared by 1 base and J by 2 bases, with 11 bases between. CDR1 and CDR2 from the germline V gene are SGHRS and YFSETQ. The CDR3 has 15 residues. The CDR3 protein is CASSLTDLDTDTQYF. The CDR3 nucleotides read TGCGCCAGCAGCTTGACAGACTTAGACACAGATACGCAGTATTTT.

V usage is TRBV5-1 and J usage is TRBJ2-5; 10 bases are a match to TRBD1. CDR1 and CDR2 (germline): SGHRS, YFSETQ. The ends lost 3 bases at V and 4 bases at J; junction bases unmatched: 6. CDR3 length: 15 amino acids. The CDR3 sequence: CASSYSTGGRETQYF. The CDR3, as DNA: TGCGCCAGCAGCTATTCGACAGGGGGCAGAGAGACCCAGTACTTC.

In this sample, this clonotype turned up many times. The rearrangement uses TRBV5-1 and TRBJ2-3, with a tentative D call TRBD2 (6 bases). This CDR3 has 17 residues. The germline CDR1 and CDR2 sequences are SGHRS and YFSETQ. Trimming stripped 1 base from V and 2 bases from J, with 17 bases between. The CDR3 region is CASSLSFPGLLTDTQYF. The DNA of the CDR3 is TGCGCCAGCAGCTTGAGTTTCCCGGGACTCCTCACAGATACGCAGTATTTT.

The V gene is TRBV9, the J gene TRBJ2-1, with TRBD1 as a possible D gene (6 bases). CDR1 and CDR2 from the germline V gene are SGDLS and YYNGEE. The CDR3 sequence is 16 residues long. Trimming removed 0 bases at V and 8 bases at J, with 18 bases between. DNA for the CDR3: TGTGCCAGCAGCGTAGAACAGGGCAGGGGATTCGATGAGCAGTTCTTC. It is translated as CASSVEQGRGFDEQFF.

This clonotype has more than one count but fewer than ten. V and J are TRBV4-1 and TRBJ2-7; D perhaps matches TRBD1 (6 bases). V lost 2 bases, J lost 5 bases, and 13 bases lay in between. The CDR3 covers 14 residues. Germline CDR1 and CDR2: MGHRA and YSYEKL. The DNA for the CDR3 is TGCGCCAGCAGCCAACTACAGGGTAGCCACGAGCAGTACGTC. This gives the protein CASSQLQGSHEQYV.

This chain joins TRBV3-1 and TRBJ2-6; either TRBD1 or TRBD2 may fit D (5 bases each). The CDR3 contains 15 residues. Germline V gives CDR1 LGHDT, CDR2 YNNKEL (reference sequence). Trimming took 9 bases from V and 0 from J, leaving 12 bases between them. The CDR3 sequence: CASRDGDSGANVLTF. DNA of the CDR3: TGTGCCAGTCGGGACGGCGACTCTGGGGCCAACGTCCTGACTTTC.

This chain links TRBV7-2 with TRBJ2-7; 14 bases fit TRBD2. The CDR3 loop spans 15 amino acids. Germline V gene sequence: CDR1 SGHTA, CDR2 FQGNSA. Germline trimming cut 0 bases from V and 13 bases from J; bases unmatched to any gene: 8. The CDR3 spells CASSLALGTSGRPYF. The CDR3 nucleotides read TGTGCCAGCAGCTTAGCCCTGGGGACTAGCGGGAGACCCTACTTC.

V usage is TRBV5-1 and J usage is TRBJ2-1; 15 bases are a match to TRBD2. The CDR3 runs 19 residues. V lost 7 bases, J lost 2 bases, and 13 bases stayed unmatched. CDR1 SGHRS and CDR2 YFSETQ come from the germline V gene. The CDR3 DNA follows: TGCGCCAGCCGCATCAGCGGACTAGCGGGAGGGGACACCTACAATGAGCAGTTCTTC. It yields the protein CASRISGLAGGDTYNEQFF.

The chain has TRBV5-8 and TRBJ1-4; 7 positions match TRBD1. After removal of 2 bases from V and 17 bases from J, the junction contained 9 bases not matched to a gene. Germline V lookup: CDR1 SGHTS, CDR2 YDEGEE. The CDR3 contains 12 residues. CDR3 in DNA: TGTGCCAGCAGCTTAGGGGACAGATACGGATTTTTT. It is translated as CASSLGDRYGFF.

The chain is built from TRBV6-1 and TRBJ1-2, with D possibly matching TRBD1 (5 bases). The germline V gene encodes CDR1 MNHNS and CDR2 SASEGT. This CDR3 region has 17 residues. V was shortened by 7 bases and J by 7 bases, with 28 bases between the two germline ends. This CDR3 is CASTGGSGTRSLIGYTF. The CDR3 nucleotides are TGTGCCAGCACCGGAGGGTCGGGGACGAGGTCTTTAATTGGCTACACCTTC.

This clonotype came up a few times. This chain connects TRBV7-8 to TRBJ1-2; D call uncertain. The CDR3 is 14 amino acids. The V end was cut by 1 base, the J end by 4 bases, with 10 bases between. Germline V gene sequence: CDR1 SGHVS, CDR2 FQNEAQ. The CDR3 coding sequence is TGTGCCAGCAGCTTAGGTTCCCAGATCTATGGCTACACCTTC. Translation gives CASSLGSQIYGYTF. The variable domain in full, completed from reference TRBV7-8 and TRBJ1-2, reads GAGVSQSPRYKVAKRGQDVALRCDPISGHVSLFWYQQALGQGPEFLTYFQNEAQLDKSGLPSDRFFAERPEGSVSTLKIQRTQQEDSAVYLCASSLGSQIYGYTFGSGTRLTVV.

The table lists this clonotype with a few counts. V usage is TRBV7-2 and J usage is TRBJ2-3; a possible D gene is TRBD1 (6 bases). The CDR3 covers 14 residues. Trimming cost V 3 bases and J 1 base, with 8 bases left between them. Germline loops: CDR1 SGHTA, CDR2 FQGNSA. CDR3 residues: CASSFGQRTDTQYF. CDR3 nucleotides: TGTGCCAGCAGCTTCGGACAGCGCACAGATACGCAGTATTTT.

V gene TRBV9 combines with J gene TRBJ2-7; 14 nucleotides agree with TRBD2. Germline V gene data show CDR1 as SGDLS and CDR2 as YYNGEE. Trimming took 4 bases from V and 4 from J; bases not matched to a gene: 13. This CDR3 spans 18 amino acids. The CDR3 region has the DNA TGTGCCAGCAGCCCGCGGGCGTCGGGACTAGCGGGAGTATACGAGCAGTACGTC. This encodes CASSPRASGLAGVYEQYV.

This clonotype appeared a few times. The V and J genes are TRBV20-1 and TRBJ1-5; 10 bases map to TRBD1. CDR3 length: 15 residues. J gave up 7 bases and V 1 base, and 7 bases lay outside the gene matches. Per germline, CDR1 DFQATT and CDR2 SNEGSKA (reference sequence). The CDR3 spells CSARAGQGIAQPQHF. The CDR3 coding sequence is TGCAGTGCTAGAGCGGGACAGGGGATCGCGCAGCCCCAGCATTTT.

This clonotype was detected only a few times. The rearrangement uses TRBV11-2 and TRBJ1-4; 12 positions match TRBD1. The germline V gene encodes CDR1 SGHAT and CDR2 FQNNGV. Trimming at V came to 5 bases and at J to 5 bases, leaving 12 bases not matched to a gene. The CDR3 extends over 18 amino acids. The CDR3 spells CASSQYPGQGALNEKLFF. The CDR3 DNA sequence: TGTGCCAGCAGCCAATACCCGGGACAGGGGGCGTTGAATGAAAAACTGTTTTTT.